The rows below give T cell receptor beta chains drawn from one sample of a study of blood T cell repertoires in COVID-19. TCRdb's table, derived via immunoSEQ multiplex PCR, lists solely in-frame clones and lacks some. The data show 200,000 to 250,000 clones, with 85% to 90% seen just once and about 14% held by the top ten. Material: PBMCs or T cells enriched from blood (not recorded which). These TCRs come from a man aged 25-45 years who had been exposed to COVID-19. Both conserved end residues are part of each CDR3. D genes are given only for firm matches. Expanded clones are given a class, and other clones once, few, many or no size at all.

CDR3	DNA	D	size	V	J
CASRSTPSTNTEAFF	TGTGCCAGCAGAAGCACGCCCTCTACTAACACTGAAGCTTTCTTT	-	once	TRBV25-1	TRBJ1-1
CASTGTTPYEQYF	TGCGCCAGCACAGGGACAACTCCTTACGAGCAGTACTTC	-	-	TRBV5-1	TRBJ2-7
CASSLDVLAAETQYF	TGCGCCAGCAGCTTGGACGTCCTAGCGGCAGAGACCCAGTACTTC	TRBD2	-	TRBV5-1	TRBJ2-5
CASSDRGTSDGYTF	TGCGCCAGCAGTGATCGCGGGACCTCGGATGGCTACACCTTC	-	once	TRBV5-1	TRBJ1-2
CASSFGEDGYTF	TGTGCCAGCAGTTTTGGGGAGGATGGCTACACCTTC	-	-	TRBV12-3/TRBV12-4	TRBJ1-2
CASMRDRGGKYGYTF	TGTGCCAGCATGCGGGACAGGGGCGGAAAATATGGCTACACCTTC	TRBD1	-	TRBV6-5	TRBJ1-2
CASSSNRGEQYF	TGTGCCAGCAGCTCCAACAGGGGCGAGCAGTACTTC	TRBD1	-	TRBV7-6	TRBJ2-7
CASSLETGDTGELFF	TGCGCCAGCAGCTTGGAGACGGGGGACACCGGGGAGCTGTTTTTT	-	-	TRBV5-1	TRBJ2-2
CASSHPTRRTGGFKAFF	TGCGCCAGCAGCCATCCCACCCGTCGGACAGGGGGGTTCAAGGCTTTCTTT	TRBD1	-	TRBV4-1	TRBJ1-1
CASSEQGHYGYTF	TGCGCCAGCAGCGAACAGGGACACTATGGCTACACCTTC	-	-	TRBV5-1	TRBJ1-2
CALGSGGSQETQYF	TGTGCCCTGGGGAGCGGGGGGTCCCAAGAGACCCAGTACTTC	TRBD2	once	TRBV30	TRBJ2-5
CASRSGGLSTEAFF	TGTGCCAGCAGGTCAGGGGGATTGAGCACTGAAGCTTTCTTT	TRBD1	-	TRBV6-5	TRBJ1-1
CASSLDRADNSPLHF	TGCGCCAGCAGCCTGGACAGGGCTGATAATTCACCCCTCCACTTT	TRBD1	-	TRBV5-1	TRBJ1-6
CASAAGGDTQYF	TGTGCTAGTGCGGCCGGCGGCGATACGCAGTATTTT	-	-	TRBV12-5	TRBJ2-3
CAWSVQGSGGYTF	TGTGCCTGGAGTGTACAAGGGAGCGGAGGCTACACCTTC	-	-	TRBV30	TRBJ1-2
CASSLGLAGVQGETQYF	TGTGCCAGCAGCTTAGGACTAGCGGGGGTCCAAGGAGAGACCCAGTACTTC	TRBD2	-	TRBV7-2	TRBJ2-5
CASSQPGTPSPLHF	TGCGCCAGCAGCCAACCCGGGACACCGTCACCCCTCCACTTT	-	-	TRBV4-1	TRBJ1-6
CASSLSVRWAGTQETQYF	TGTGCCAGCAGCTTATCGGTTCGGTGGGCAGGAACACAAGAGACCCAGTACTTC	-	-	TRBV7-9	TRBJ2-5
CASSLSGGPGTGELFF	TGCGCCAGCAGCCTAAGCGGGGGGCCGGGGACCGGGGAGCTGTTTTTT	TRBD2	-	TRBV4-3	TRBJ2-2
CASSGYLGQSNTEAFF	TGTGCCAGCAGTGGGTACCTTGGACAGTCGAACACTGAAGCTTTCTTT	-	-	TRBV6-1	TRBJ1-1
CASSPGGRPGTEAFF	TGTGCCAGCTCACCAGGAGGGAGGCCTGGCACTGAAGCTTTCTTT	-	-	TRBV18	TRBJ1-1
CASSPPTRGELFF	TGTGCCAGCTCACCACCGACTCGCGGGGAGCTGTTTTTT	-	-	TRBV18	TRBJ2-2
CASSLGQGATGELFF	TGTGCCAGCAGCTTGGGACAGGGGGCAACCGGGGAGCTGTTTTTT	TRBD1	-	TRBV7-7	TRBJ2-2
CASSSDRLSYNEQFF	TGTGCCAGCAGCTCGGACAGGCTTTCCTACAATGAGCAGTTCTTC	TRBD1	-	TRBV11-2	TRBJ2-1
CASSPWAGGDRNSPLHF	TGTGCCAGCTCACCATGGGCGGGCGGGGATCGGAATTCACCCCTCCACTTT	-	once	TRBV18	TRBJ1-6
CASSDDRTNYGYTF	TGTGCCAGCAGTGATGACAGGACTAACTATGGCTACACCTTC	-	-	TRBV2	TRBJ1-2
CASSQLSQGNGYTF	TGTGCCAGCAGCCAGCTGTCGCAGGGGAATGGCTACACCTTC	-	-	TRBV11-2	TRBJ1-2
CASSLYTGYNGYTF	TGTGCCAGCAGCTTGTATACAGGGTATAATGGCTACACCTTC	-	-	TRBV5-6	TRBJ1-2
CATSNPLLASDTQYF	TGTGCCACCTCGAATCCCCTACTAGCGTCAGATACGCAGTATTTT	TRBD2	-	TRBV7-2	TRBJ2-3
CASSLDRQEAFF	TGTGCCAGCAGCTTAGATCGCCAGGAAGCTTTCTTT	-	-	TRBV11-2	TRBJ1-1
CASSPQEKLFF	TGTGCCAGCAGTCCACAGGAAAAACTGTTTTTT	-	few	TRBV2	TRBJ1-4
CASSQVGPGHTGELFF	TGCGCCAGCAGCCAAGTAGGGCCAGGGCACACCGGGGAGCTGTTTTTT	-	-	TRBV4-3	TRBJ2-2
CASRTLTGGRTEQYF	TGTGCCAGCAGAACCCTGACAGGGGGCCGAACAGAGCAGTACTTC	TRBD1	-	TRBV11-2	TRBJ2-7
CASSLEGVSEQYF	TGTGCCAGCAGCTTAGAGGGGGTAAGCGAGCAGTACTTC	-	-	TRBV7-3	TRBJ2-7
CATSKTGGLMVYGYTF	TGTGCCACCAGCAAGACAGGGGGCTTAATGGTTTATGGCTACACCTTC	TRBD1	-	TRBV15	TRBJ1-2
CASSLDRGPGYTF	TGTGCCAGCAGCTTGGACAGGGGGCCTGGCTACACCTTC	TRBD1	-	TRBV11-2	TRBJ1-2
CASRRQGAYEQYF	TGTGCCAGCAGGAGACAGGGGGCCTACGAGCAGTACTTC	TRBD1	-	TRBV12-3/TRBV12-4	TRBJ2-7
CASSLYGPGVSETQYF	TGTGCCAGCAGCTTATACGGCCCCGGGGTTTCTGAGACCCAGTACTTC	-	-	TRBV7-2	TRBJ2-5
CASSPTGQRNQPQHF	TGTGCCAGCAGCCCCACGGGACAGCGCAATCAGCCCCAGCATTTT	TRBD1	-	TRBV9	TRBJ1-5
CASSRYREGNYGYTF	TGTGCCAGCTCACGTTACAGGGAGGGGAACTATGGCTACACCTTC	-	once	TRBV18	TRBJ1-2
CATSNRRPNTGELFF	TGTGCCACCAGCAATCGGCGGCCGAACACCGGGGAGCTGTTTTTT	-	-	TRBV15	TRBJ2-2
CASSPRGGGASETQYF	TGTGCCAGCAGCCCCCGGGGAGGGGGGGCTAGTGAGACCCAGTACTTC	-	-	TRBV7-2	TRBJ2-5
CASSLRLAGREQFF	TGTGCCAGCAGCTTGAGGCTAGCGGGGCGTGAGCAGTTCTTC	TRBD2	-	TRBV5-5	TRBJ2-1
CASSQDFGASLPGELFF	TGCGCCAGCAGCCAAGATTTCGGAGCTAGCCTTCCCGGGGAGCTGTTTTTT	-	-	TRBV4-3	TRBJ2-2
CASSVRTGSATNEKLFF	TGTGCCAGCAGCGTGAGGACAGGCTCCGCAACTAATGAAAAACTGTTTTTT	TRBD1	-	TRBV9	TRBJ1-4
CASSVEASGSEQYF	TGTGCCAGCAGCGTCGAGGCTAGCGGATCCGAGCAGTACTTC	TRBD2	-	TRBV6-5	TRBJ2-7
CSVNRGADEQYF	TGCAGCGTCAACAGGGGGGCCGACGAGCAGTACTTC	TRBD1	-	TRBV29-1	TRBJ2-7
CAISESRGNTEAFF	TGTGCCATCAGTGAGTCGCGGGGAAACACTGAAGCTTTCTTT	-	once	TRBV10-3	TRBJ1-1
CASSLVPGGGNTGELFF	TGCGCCAGCAGCTTGGTCCCCGGGGGGGGGAACACCGGGGAGCTGTTTTTT	TRBD2	once	TRBV5-1	TRBJ2-2
CASSSGQLGTEAFF	TGCGCCAGCAGCTCGGGACAGTTGGGGACTGAAGCTTTCTTT	TRBD1	-	TRBV5-1	TRBJ1-1
CASSDGGGAYGETQYF	TGTGCCAGCAGTGATGGTGGGGGGGCCTATGGAGAGACCCAGTACTTC	-	-	TRBV2	TRBJ2-5
CASSLLGTGNPEQYF	TGCGCCAGCAGCCTCCTCGGAACAGGGAATCCCGAGCAGTACTTC	-	-	TRBV4-3	TRBJ2-7